The clone carrying this T cell receptor (beta chain) showed up many times. Molecular barcoding with unique molecular identifiers was used for the TCRbeta library. Via MiXCR, TCRdb re-called the PCR reads, giving one row per CDR3 protein. This sample has 100,000 to 120,000 distinct CDR3 sequences; 10% occur once, and the top ten carry 8% to 9.5%. The source of the sample is a study of T-cell reconstitution after alpha-beta-depleted transplantation in children. J lost 4 bases, V lost 1 base, and 6 bases had no gene match. The CDR3 contains 16 residues. Per the germline V gene, CDR1 is SGHAT and CDR2 is FQNNGV.

Sequencing used PBMCs from the stem cell graft donor, obtained from the stem cell graft. This rearrangement joins TRBV11-2 to TRBJ1-5, with 8 nucleotides matching TRBD1. The TCR comes from a human donor who donated a stem cell graft to a child with acute lymphoblastic leukemia. The CDR3, as DNA: TGTGCCAGCAGCTTAGGACAGGGGCTGGGGAATCAGCCCCAGCATTTT. Its protein is CASSLGQGLGNQPQHF.